The sequence of this T cell receptor beta chain was determined in a study of OX40 agonist ivuxolimab in advanced cancers. This CDR3 comprises 13 residues. Germline V gene lookup returns CDR1 SGHDT and CDR2 YYEEEE. Trimming shortened V by 0 bases and J by 5 bases, and 9 bases separated the two germline ends. TCRdb keeps only in-frame clones here, not all; method: immunoSEQ multiplex PCR. The sample lists over 95,000 clones; about 79% were seen once. The chain joins TRBV5-6 to TRBJ2-7; D gene uncertain. This receptor was taken from an adult with an advanced solid tumor such as melanoma, head and neck, liver or kidney cancer. The sequences come from CD4+ or CD8+ T cells sorted from blood, collected in a trial of the OX40 agonist ivuxolimab. The CDR3: CASSLVSVDEQYF. The DNA of the CDR3 is TGTGCCAGCAGCTTGGTTTCCGTGGACGAGCAGTACTTC.